One and the same sample provided the 4 T cell receptor beta chains below, sequenced in a study of CD8+CD57+ T cells in acquired aplastic anemia. The use of genomic DNA as template underpinned the TCR beta VDJ and CDR3 profiling. TCRdb passed the reads through MiXCR, listing each CDR3 protein once. The sample includes a few hundred thousand distinct CDR3 sequences, around 30% seen only once; the top ten take 0.8% to 0.85%. Only patients with CD8+CD57+ cell expansion on flow cytometry were chosen for sequencing. Sequencing input: sorted CD4+, CD8+, or CD8+CD57+ T cells (not recorded which) from PBMCs. All receptors come from a human donor with aplastic anemia.

This clonotype was counted between two and nine times. The chain carries TRBV30 and TRBJ1-2; the D gene is possibly TRBD1 (5 bases). The CDR3 loop spans 14 amino acids. Germline V lookup: CDR1 GTSNPN, CDR2 SVGIG (reference sequence). Trimming removed 2 bases from V and 2 bases from J, with 12 bases in between. The CDR3 DNA sequence: TGTGCCTGGAGTCCGGTTACAGGAAACTATGGCTACACCTTC. Amino acids: CAWSPVTGNYGYTF.

This rearrangement joins TRBV2 to TRBJ2-1, with 12 positions matching TRBD2. This CDR3 is built from 15 residues. Germline V gene lookup returns CDR1 SNHLY and CDR2 FYNNEI. V lost 6 bases, J lost 3 bases, and 3 bases stayed unmatched. This CDR3 reads CASSMGLAGYNEQFF. CDR3 nucleotide sequence: TGTGCCAGCAGCATGGGACTAGCGGGCTACAATGAGCAGTTCTTC. Complete variable domain (other parts from reference TRBV2 and TRBJ2-1): EPEVTQTPSHQVTQMGQEVILRCVPISNHLYFYWYRQILGQKVEFLVSFYNNEISEKSEIFDDQFSVERPDGSNFTLKIRSTKLEDSAMYFCASSMGLAGYNEQFFGPGTRLTVL.

On this clonotype: A read error may be the cause here, since a much bigger clone is one base away. V usage is TRBV29-1 and J usage is TRBJ2-2; 9 bases are shared with TRBD2. The V and J ends lost 2 bases and 4 bases, in that order; junction bases with no gene match: 2. Germline CDR1 SQVTM, CDR2 ANQGSEA. The CDR3 sequence is 14 residues long. CDR3 loop: CSVERRGGTGELFF. The CDR3 DNA follows: TGCAGCGTTGAAAGGCGGGGGGGCACCGGGGAGCTGTTTTTT.

The genes are TRBV25-1 and TRBJ2-7, with 7 nucleotides matching TRBD2. Trimming took 5 bases from V and 8 from J; bases not matched to a gene: 18. The germline V gene has CDR1 MGHDK and CDR2 SYGVNS. The CDR3 has 16 residues. In DNA form, the CDR3 reads TGTGCCAGCAGTTACTCGCCCAGCGGGGTCATCAGGCAGCAGTACTTC. Its protein is CASSYSPSGVIRQQYF.